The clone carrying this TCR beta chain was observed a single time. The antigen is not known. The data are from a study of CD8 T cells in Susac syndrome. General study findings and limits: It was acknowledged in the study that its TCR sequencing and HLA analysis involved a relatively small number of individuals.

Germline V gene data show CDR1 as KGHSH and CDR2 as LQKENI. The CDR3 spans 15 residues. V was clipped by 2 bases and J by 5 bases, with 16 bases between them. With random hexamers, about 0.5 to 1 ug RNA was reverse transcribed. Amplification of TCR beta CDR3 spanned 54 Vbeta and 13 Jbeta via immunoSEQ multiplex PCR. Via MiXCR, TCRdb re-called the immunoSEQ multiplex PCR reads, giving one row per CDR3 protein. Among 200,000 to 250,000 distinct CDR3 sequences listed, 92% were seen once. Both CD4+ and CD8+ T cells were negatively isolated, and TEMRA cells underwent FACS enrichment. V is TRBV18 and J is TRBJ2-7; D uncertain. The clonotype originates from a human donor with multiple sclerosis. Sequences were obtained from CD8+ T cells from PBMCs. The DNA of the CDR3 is TGTGCCAGCTCACCATTAGGGTCTGGGTGGGACGAGCAGTACTTC. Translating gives CASSPLGSGWDEQYF. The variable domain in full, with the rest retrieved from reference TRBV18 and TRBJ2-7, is NAGVMQNPRHLVRRRGQEARLRCSPMKGHSHVYWYRQLPEEGLKFMVYLQKENIIDESGMPKERFSAEFPKEGPSILRIQQVVRGDSAAYFCASSPLGSGWDEQYFGPGTRLTVT.